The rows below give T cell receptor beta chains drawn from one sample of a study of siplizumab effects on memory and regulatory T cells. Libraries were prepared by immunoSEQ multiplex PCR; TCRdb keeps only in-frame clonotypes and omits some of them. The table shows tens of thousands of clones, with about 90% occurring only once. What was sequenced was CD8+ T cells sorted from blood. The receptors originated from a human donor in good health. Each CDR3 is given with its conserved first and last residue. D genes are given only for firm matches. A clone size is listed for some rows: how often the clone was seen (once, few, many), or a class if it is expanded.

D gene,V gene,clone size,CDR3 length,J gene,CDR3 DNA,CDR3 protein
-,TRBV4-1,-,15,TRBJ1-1,TGCGCCAGCAGCCAAGTTCGACCCCGGATCACTGAAGCTTTCTTT,CASSQVRPRITEAFF
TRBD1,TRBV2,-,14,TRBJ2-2,TGTGCCAGCAGTGACGGACAGGGTCCCGGGGAGCTGTTTTTT,CASSDGQGPGELFF
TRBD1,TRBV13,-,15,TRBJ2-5,TGTGCCAGCAGCCAAGACAGGGGATTACAAGAGACCCAGTACTTC,CASSQDRGLQETQYF
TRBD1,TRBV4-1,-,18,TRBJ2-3,TGCGCCAGCAGCCAAGAGCCCGGGACAGGTCTAAGCACAGATACGCAGTATTTT,CASSQEPGTGLSTDTQYF
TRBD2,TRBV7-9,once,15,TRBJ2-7,TGTGCCAGCAGCCCGCCTAGCGGGGGCCTGTACGAGCAGTACTTC,CASSPPSGGLYEQYF
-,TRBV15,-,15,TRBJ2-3,TGTGCCACCAGCAGCCTAGCGCAGAGCACAGATACGCAGTATTTT,CATSSLAQSTDTQYF
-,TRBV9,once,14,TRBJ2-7,TGTGCCAGCAGCGCCTCCGGATTTGCGGGCGAGCAGTACTTC,CASSASGFAGEQYF
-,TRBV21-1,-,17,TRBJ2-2,TGTGCCAGCATCCCCCCAGGGACAGGGGGCAACACCGGGGAGCTGTTTTTT,CASIPPGTGGNTGELFF
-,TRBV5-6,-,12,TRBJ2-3,TGTGCCAGCAGCTTCTTGACAGAGACGCAGTATTTT,CASSFLTETQYF
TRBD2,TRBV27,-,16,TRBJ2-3,TGTGCCAGCAGTCCCCTAGCGGTCGCTAGCACAGATACGCAGTATTTT,CASSPLAVASTDTQYF
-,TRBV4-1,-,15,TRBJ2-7,TGCGCCAGCAGCCAAGAACCAGATTCCTCCTACGAGCAGTACTTC,CASSQEPDSSYEQYF
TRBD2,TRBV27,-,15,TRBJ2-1,TGTGCCAGCAGCATCCTAGCGGGACCCTTCGGTGAGCAGTTCTTC,CASSILAGPFGEQFF
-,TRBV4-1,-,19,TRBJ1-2,TGCGCCAGCAGCCAACATAGGGGGGGAGGGGTCACGAAACTCTATGGCTACACCTTC,CASSQHRGGGVTKLYGYTF
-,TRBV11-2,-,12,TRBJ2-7,TGTGCCAGCAGCTCTACTAGTTACGAGCAGTACTTC,CASSSTSYEQYF
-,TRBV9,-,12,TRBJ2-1,TGTGCCAGCAGCGTAGCTACGAATGAGCAGTTCTTC,CASSVATNEQFF
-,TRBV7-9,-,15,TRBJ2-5,TGTGCCAGCAGCTTAACATTGGGGTTTTTGGAGACCCAGTACTTC,CASSLTLGFLETQYF
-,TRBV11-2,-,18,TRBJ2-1,TGTGCCAGCAGCTTAGTGGGTCCGGGGTGGGACTCCTACAATGAGCAGTTCTTC,CASSLVGPGWDSYNEQFF
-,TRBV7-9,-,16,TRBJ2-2,TGTGCCAGCAGCTTATCCCTCGCGACTAGCACCGGGGAGCTGTTTTTT,CASSLSLATSTGELFF
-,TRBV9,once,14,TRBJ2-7,TGTGCCAGCAGCGAAGGTGGTGCTCCCCACGAGCAGTACTTC,CASSEGGAPHEQYF
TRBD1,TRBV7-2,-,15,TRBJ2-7,TGTGCCAGCAGCTTAGAACTCGGACAGGGTTACGAGCAGTACTTC,CASSLELGQGYEQYF
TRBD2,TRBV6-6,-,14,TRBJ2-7,TGTGCCAGCAGCCCTACTAGCGGGAGTTACGAGCAGTACTTC,CASSPTSGSYEQYF
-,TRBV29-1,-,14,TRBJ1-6,TGCAGCGTTGCGGACAGCTCCTATAATTCACCCCTCCACTTT,CSVADSSYNSPLHF
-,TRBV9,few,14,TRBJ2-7,TGTGCCAGCAGCGTAGATGGGACAGCGGGCGAGCAGTACTTC,CASSVDGTAGEQYF
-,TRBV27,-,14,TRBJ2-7,TGTGCCAGCAGTTGGGCAGGTTCTACCTACGAGCAGTACTTC,CASSWAGSTYEQYF
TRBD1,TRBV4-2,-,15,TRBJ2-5,TGTGCCAGCAGCCAAGAGACAGGGGATGGAGAGACCCAGTACTTC,CASSQETGDGETQYF
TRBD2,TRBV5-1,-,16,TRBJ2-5,TGCGCCAGCAGCGCCCATAGCGGGGGGAGTCAAGAGACCCAGTACTTC,CASSAHSGGSQETQYF
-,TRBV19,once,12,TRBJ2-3,TGTGCCAGTAGTATGGGGTCAGATACGCAGTATTTT,CASSMGSDTQYF
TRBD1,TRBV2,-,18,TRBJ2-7,TGTGCCAGCAGTGAAGCGCTTCTGGGACAGGGATTTACTAGCGAGCAGTACTTC,CASSEALLGQGFTSEQYF
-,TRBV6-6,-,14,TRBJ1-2,TGTGCCAGCAGTTACGGGGCAGATTCTATTGGCTACACCTTC,CASSYGADSIGYTF
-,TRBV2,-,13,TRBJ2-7,TGTGCCAGCAGGACGGATCGCTCCTACGAGCAGTACTTC,CASRTDRSYEQYF
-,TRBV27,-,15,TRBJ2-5,TGTGCCAGCAGTTTAGCGGGATGGTACCAAGAGACCCAGTACTTC,CASSLAGWYQETQYF
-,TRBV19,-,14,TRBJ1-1,TGTGCCAGTATGTGGGACGGCAGGTCCTCGGAAGCTTTCTTT,CASMWDGRSSEAFF
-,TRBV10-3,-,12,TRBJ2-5,TGTGCCATCAGCCGGGGGCCGGAGACCCAGTACTTC,CAISRGPETQYF
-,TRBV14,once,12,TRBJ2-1,TGTGCCAGCAGCCACCGAAGTGATGAGCAGTTCTTC,CASSHRSDEQFF
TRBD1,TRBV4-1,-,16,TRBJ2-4,TGCGCCAGCAGCCAAACCCCGGGACAGGGATTAGACATTCAGTACTTC,CASSQTPGQGLDIQYF
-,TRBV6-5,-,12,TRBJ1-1,TGTGCCAGCAGTCTAGGGGAAACTGAAGCTTTCTTT,CASSLGETEAFF
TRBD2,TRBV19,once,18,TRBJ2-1,TGTGCCAGTAGTATAACGGGAGGGGGACTGGTTGGATACAATGAGCAGTTCTTC,CASSITGGGLVGYNEQFF
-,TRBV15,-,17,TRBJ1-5,TGTGCCACCAGCAGAGACACTGGGGACATGGGCAATCAGCCCCAGCATTTT,CATSRDTGDMGNQPQHF
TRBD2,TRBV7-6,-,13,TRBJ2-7,TGTGCCAGCAGCCTTTCGGGAGGCTACGAGCAGTACTTC,CASSLSGGYEQYF
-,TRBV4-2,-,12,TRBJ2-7,TGTGCCAGCAGCCAAGATATTTACGAGCAGTACTTC,CASSQDIYEQYF
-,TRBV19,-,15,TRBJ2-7,TGTGCCAGTAGTATCTACTTGGACAGTTACTACGAGCAGTACTTC,CASSIYLDSYYEQYF